These 10 T cell receptor beta chains originate from one sample sequenced in a study of sequential checkpoint blockade in melanoma. Specified treatment: randomized to nivolumab then ipilimumab (arm A) or the reverse (arm B). Produced via immunoSEQ multiplex PCR; TCRdb's table is partial and in-frame only. This table holds about 6,900 clones, 23% found once. This sample comprised tumor tissue (inferred from file names), obtained from a patient given nivolumab and ipilimumab in sequence. Source of these receptors: a human donor with melanoma.

The chain has TRBV11-3 and TRBJ2-3; no definite D call. Trimming stripped 5 bases from V and 4 bases from J, with 19 bases between. Germline V CDR1 and CDR2: SGHNT, YENEEA. The length of the CDR3 is 16 residues. The CDR3 DNA reads as TGTGCCAGCAGCGAAGCCTTTGGGGTTCGGGCAGATACGCAGTATTTT. Protein product: CASSEAFGVRADTQYF.

The chain joins TRBV11-3 to TRBJ2-2, with 10 bases that match TRBD2. The germline CDR1 and CDR2 sequences are SGHNT and YENEEA. This CDR3 has 17 residues. The J segment lost 3 bases and the V segment lost 5 bases, leaving 9 bases of the junction unmatched. The CDR3 DNA reads TGTGCCAGCAGCCCCGGCCTAGCGGGAGTGGACACCGGGGAGCTGTTTTTT. Amino acids: CASSPGLAGVDTGELFF.

This clone has a handful of counts. CDR3 DNA: TGTGCCAGCAGCCAAGGGACAGGGACTGAAGCTTTCTTT. Its protein product is CASSQGTGTEAFF. J is TRBJ1-1 and V is TRBV14, with TRBD1 identical over 8 bases. Germline V gene sequence: CDR1 SGHDN, CDR2 FVKESK. V was pared by 1 base and J by 5 bases, with 0 bases of the junction left unmatched. CDR3 size: 13 residues.

The sample holds a few counts of this clone. The rearrangement uses TRBV7-6 and TRBJ1-1; D remains unclear. V lost 1 base and J lost 3, with 9 bases in between. From germline, CDR1 is SGHVS and CDR2 FNYEAQ. The CDR3 runs to 14 residues. The CDR3: CASSLGGYDTEAFF. In DNA, the CDR3 is TGTGCCAGCAGCTTAGGGGGTTACGACACTGAAGCTTTCTTT.

The rearrangement links TRBV18 to TRBJ2-5; 10 bases are shared with TRBD1. J lost 4 bases, V lost 4 bases, and 12 bases had no gene match. In germline, CDR1 is KGHSH, CDR2 LQKENI. This CDR3 spans 17 amino acids. DNA of the CDR3: TGTGCCAGCTCACACTCGATCCGGGACAGGGGTCGAGAGACCCAGTACTTC. This encodes CASSHSIRDRGRETQYF.

V and J are TRBV18 and TRBJ1-2; 10 positions match TRBD1. Germline-derived CDR1 and CDR2 are KGHSH and LQKENI. This CDR3 is built from 18 residues. V lost 3 bases, J lost 2 bases, and 12 bases stayed unmatched. In DNA form, the CDR3 reads TGTGCCAGCTCACCGTTACCCCCGCGGGGACAGGGGAACTATGGCTACACCTTC. As protein: CASSPLPPRGQGNYGYTF.

The V and J genes are TRBV14 and TRBJ2-1; no reliable D call. This CDR3 contains 14 residues. V gave up 4 bases and J gave up 3 bases, with 10 bases separating them. Germline V CDR1 and CDR2: SGHDN, FVKESK. CDR3 loop: CASSLRRIYNEQFF. CDR3 nucleotide sequence: TGTGCCAGCAGCCTGCGGCGGATCTACAATGAGCAGTTCTTC.

This clone was found a few times. In DNA form, the CDR3 reads TGCGCCAGCAGCTTGATGGTACGATCCATAAGCACAGATACGCAGTATTTT. As protein: CASSLMVRSISTDTQYF. V and J are TRBV5-1 and TRBJ2-3; D not resolved. CDR3 length: 17 residues. Between the trimmed V and J ends, which lost 1 base and 0 bases, there was a span of 15 bases. The germline gives CDR1 SGHRS, CDR2 YFSETQ.

Judged by abundance, this clone is medium-sized. V usage is TRBV9 and J usage is TRBJ2-3; 14 positions agree with TRBD2. This CDR3 has 16 amino acids. CDR1 is SGDLS and CDR2 is YYNGEE in the germline V gene. The V segment lost 3 bases and the J segment 2 bases; nucleotides outside the gene matches: 2. CDR3 region: CASSETSGRDTDTQYF. CDR3 DNA sequence: TGTGCCAGCAGCGAGACTAGCGGGAGGGACACAGATACGCAGTATTTT.

The J gene is TRBJ1-1, the V gene TRBV11-3; maybe TRBD1 (5 bases). The CDR3 is 15 residues long. Germline CDR1 is SGHNT and CDR2 is YENEEA. Trimming took off 5 bases at V and 7 bases at J, with 20 bases between the two ends. As DNA, the CDR3 is TGTGCCAGCAGCCTCAGTAGCGGGGGTAGTGGTGAAGCTTTCTTT. It specifies CASSLSSGGSGEAFF.